Sequencing of this TCR beta chain was carried out in a study of T cell repertoires in cytomegalovirus infection (dated by TCRdb to the late 2010s). About the full investigation: Alongside well-studied HLA-B-restricted epitopes, the peptide stimulations were aimed at recently identified HLA-C-restricted CMV epitopes, whose presentation resists viral immunomodulation. Because public TCR beta signatures pointed to carriage of CMV infection together with the matching HLA type, the HLA type of each donor mattered for the analysis. What the study reported, not specific to this receptor: Cumulative frequency of public TCR beta family members discriminated carriers of CMV infection plus the relevant HLA type in this cohort and an independent 352-donor cohort. In the ex vivo response, HLA-C-restricted CMV-specific TCR beta clonotypes were dominant, and in two of eight donors the single most frequent clonotype came from this HLA-C-restricted group.

Sequenced on an Illumina HiSeq 1500. TCRdb trimmed public reads at Q25 via fastp, called clones via MiXCR and kept in-frame beta chains. CDR3 protein sequences are deduplicated, and each keeps its most common genes and DNA. For this sample there are approximately 1,000,000 distinct CDR3 sequences; about 33% appear just once. Of the sample, around 15% falls within the top ten clones. From the cysteine up to the phenylalanine, the CDR3 has a length of 14 residues. Kept here is only the CDR3 DNA, which spans 42 bases and is read in frame from base 1. V loses 1 base of germline sequence and J loses 6 bases, and the interval between the two ends is 9 bases. The germline V gene (reference sequence) sets CDR1 to SEHNR and CDR2 to FQNEAQ. Reading the label with the study, this specimen's treatment or condition is: in vitro stimulation with specific CMV peptide epitopes to enrich CMV-specific T cells. This clonotype has a count of ten or more. The target of this receptor is not known. No per-base quality is available; no much larger clone lies one base away.

The sample in question was cultured CD8+ T cells from PBMCs, obtained from culture after CMV antigen stimulation. This TCR came from a human donor in good health (CMV status not recorded). Some clones in this sample may be carry-over from other donors' samples. The rearrangement joined TRBV7-9 to TRBJ1-4, with a weak D call of TRBD1 (5 bases match). CDR3 loop: CASSLVRDDEKLFF. The bases read TGTGCCAGCAGCTTAGTCAGGGACGATGAAAAACTGTTTTTT.